The clone carrying this T cell receptor beta chain was recorded once. Germline lookup yields CDR1 ENHRY and CDR2 SYGVKD. J gave up 4 bases and V 6 bases, and 13 bases lay outside the gene matches. There are 16 residues in the CDR3. The data belong to a study of blood T cell repertoires in COVID-19. Turning to the study itself: The samples span acute and convalescent COVID-19 from the United States, Italy and Spain. PBMCs, B-cell-depleted T cells, or T cells were the source of the cDNA or gDNA that made up the material.

Per the authors' pipeline: Quantification of nucleated cells was approximated via reference gene primer amplification. Here immunoSEQ multiplex PCR was the method, and the copy in TCRdb shows in-frame clones only, minus some. D and trimming come from the DNA, and the V and J calls and clone size come from that table. The sample contains about 140,000 clones, more than 75% of which appear only once. The specimen sequenced was peripheral blood. The V gene is TRBV10-3, the J gene TRBJ2-5; 8 positions agree with TRBD2. This receptor was identified in a human donor with acute or convalescent COVID-19. The donor label of this sample is uncertain. The CDR3 sequence is CAIRGDGGGFRETQYF. The CDR3 DNA reads TGTGCCATCAGAGGGGACGGGGGGGGCTTCCGAGAGACCCAGTACTTC.